Below, one T cell receptor beta chain is given with its context. What antigen it recognizes has not been identified. Per-base qualities were not stored, and no clone one base away is much larger. Relative to germline, V is 0 bases shorter and J is 8 bases shorter, with 20 bases between their ends. Based on the germline V gene, the CDR1 and CDR2 sequences are SGDLS and YYNGEE. There are 16 amino acids in the CDR3, from cysteine to phenylalanine inclusive. Only CDR3 DNA is held: 48 bases, read in frame from base 1. The collaborating institutions used their own protocols to collect whole blood in K2EDTA tubes. For TCRbeta analysis, collaborators shipped samples as frozen whole blood, isolated PBMCs, or DNA extracted from either of those sample types. TCRbeta CDR3 regions were amplified from genomic DNA by means of the immunoSEQ Assay, a bias-controlled multiplex PCR. In the original analysis: Within the assay, amplification of reference gene primers was used to estimate how many nucleated cells each sample contained. Sequence reads were collapsed and filtered to measure the absolute abundance of every unique TCRbeta CDR3 rearrangement. Productive Simpson clonality was computed per sample as the square root of Simpson's diversity index over productive rearrangements. Here the immuneACCESS table is served through TCRdb, limited to in-frame sequences with V and J called. Missing clones are a known gap in these copies; in checked studies unresolved V genes cover under half, and the rest lacks a known reason. The V and J calls and the clone size are those of that table, but D and trimming were determined from the DNA. The sample yields fewer than 150,000 clones; 80% to 90% were counted once. Of the sample, over 3.5% falls within the top ten clones.

These data belong to a study of blood T cell repertoires in COVID-19 (dated by TCRdb to the early 2020s). Notes on the research overall: Samples from collaborators originated in the United States, Italy and Spain and spanned both the acute and convalescent phases of COVID-19. Subjects who had been exposed to COVID-19, were actively infected with it, or had recovered from it provided the deeply sampled blood TCRbeta repertoires that made up the dataset. The prospective study material was composed of cDNA or gDNA derived from T cells, B-cell-depleted T cells, or PBMCs. Where HLA class I and class II types were available, the types were taken from metadata supplied by the sample provider, not from assay-based typing. Sample metadata almost always included a de-identified subject ID, COVID-19 status, age in years and sex. The repertoires were released in a freely available public database intended as a resource for research on the immune response to SARS-CoV-2. Samples were obtained from the ongoing ImmuneRACE study (first 160 participants) and from some 1,200 subjects provided by 6 global collaborators. What the authors observed across the whole study: The quantity of clinical and demographic metadata differed by source and by participant and was supplied without curation.

The rearrangement joined TRBV9 to TRBJ1-2, with TRBD1 as a weak D call on 5 bases. This sequence originates from a woman aged 60-75 years with acute or convalescent COVID-19. Sequenced sample: peripheral blood. The CDR3 reads CASSVGIGGVIGGYTF. The DNA is TGTGCCAGCAGCGTAGGTATTGGAGGGGTAATCGGGGGCTACACCTTC.